The 28 T cell receptor beta chains below were found in one sample sequenced in a study of T cells in Graves' hyperthyroidism and ophthalmopathy (dated by TCRdb to about 2019). The receptor library was made with multiplex PCR. Sequencing took place on an Illumina HiSeq 2000. The TCR beta CDR3 regions were amplified from RNA transcripts. The TCR CDR3 was subjected to a first round of RT-PCR using the HTBI primer set and the Qiagen OneStep RT-PCR kit. TCRdb reworked the public reads: Q25 trimming with fastp, MiXCR clone assembly, productive beta chains retained. CDR3 protein sequences are deduplicated, and each keeps its most common genes and DNA. The table for this sample lists hundreds of thousands of distinct CDR3 sequences; over 15% of them were counted only once. Jointly, the top ten make up about 20% of the sample. What was sequenced was blood. The source of these receptors is a woman aged 18 to 35 with Graves' hyperthyroidism.

J is TRBJ2-7 and V is TRBV30; TRBD1 matches at 9 bases. CDR3 length: 13 residues. CDR1 and CDR2 from the germline V gene are GTSNPN and SVGIG (reference sequence). The V gene end was trimmed by 6 bases and the J gene end by 1 base; junction bases not matched to a gene: 4. CDR3 in amino acids: CACSGTGSYEQYF. CDR3 bases: TGTGCCTGTTCCGGGACAGGGTCCTACGAGCAGTACTTC.

The sample holds a few counts of this clonotype. Sequence at one end of the junction differs from germline and may be a read error. The rearrangement links TRBV2 to TRBJ2-3, with D perhaps matching TRBD1 or TRBD2 (5 bases each). Germline CDR1 reads SNHLY; CDR2 reads FYNNEI. The CDR3 is made up of 16 amino acids. The DNA of the CDR3 is TGTGCCAGCAGTGAGGTTGTGGGACCTAGCACAGATACGCGGTATTTT. Translated: CASSEVVGPSTDTRYF.

This sequence joins TRBV2 and TRBJ2-6; possibly TRBD2 for D (5 bases). Trimming removed 6 bases at V and 1 base at J, with 13 bases between. Germline loops: CDR1 SNHLY, CDR2 FYNNEI. The CDR3 runs to 16 residues. The chain's CDR3 is CASSGIVESGANVLTF. As DNA, the CDR3 is TGTGCCAGCAGCGGGATCGTAGAATCTGGGGCCAACGTCCTGACTTTC.

This clonotype has a count of ten or more. This chain links TRBV24-1 with TRBJ2-2; D is uncertain. Germline assignment: CDR1 KGHDR and CDR2 SFDVKD. This CDR3 region has 15 residues. Trimming took off 1 base at V and 1 base at J, with 6 bases between the two ends. CDR3 amino acids: CATSDFRRNTGELFF. In DNA, the CDR3 is TGTGCCACCAGTGATTTTAGGAGGAACACCGGGGAGCTGTTTTTT.

A remark on this clonotype: A read error may be the cause here, since a much bigger clone is one base away. This chain connects TRBV20-1 to TRBJ2-3, with a weak D call TRBD2 (6 bases). The CDR3 loop spans 17 amino acids. CDR1 DFQATT and CDR2 SNEGSKA come from the germline V gene (reference sequence). V was pared by 4 bases and J by 2 bases, with 22 bases between. The CDR3 DNA is TGCAGTGCTATAAAACCGGGACTCCGTAAATTCACAGATACGCAGTATTTT. Translating it yields CSAIKPGLRKFTDTQYF.

This clonotype was found a few times. This chain joins TRBV11-3 and TRBJ2-1; TRBD2 might be the D (5 bases). CDR1 and CDR2 from the germline V gene are SGHNT and YENEEA. The ends were cut back, 1 base at V and 9 bases at J, with 10 bases in the middle. There are 13 residues in the CDR3. The CDR3 protein is CASSLVVAGEQFF. CDR3 nucleotide sequence: TGTGCCAGCAGCTTAGTAGTTGCGGGTGAGCAGTTCTTC.

This clonotype was detected a few times. The chain uses TRBV6-1 and TRBJ1-6, with D possibly TRBD1 on 5 matching bases. CDR1 and CDR2 from the germline V gene are MNHNS and SASEGT. Between the trimmed V and J ends, which lost 6 bases and 9 bases, there was a span of 15 bases. This CDR3 has 14 residues. Written as DNA, the CDR3 is TGTGCCAGCAGATGGACGGGGACCGGTTCACCCCTCCACTTT. Translation: CASRWTGTGSPLHF.

This clonotype was observed at least ten times. V gene TRBV20-1 combines with J gene TRBJ2-1; 8 bases are shared with TRBD2. The CDR3 extends over 13 amino acids. Germline CDR1 DFQATT, CDR2 SNEGSKA (reference sequence). Losses at the gene ends were 5 bases for V and 8 bases for J; bases not matched to a gene: 8. CDR3 sequence reads: CSAARGGRDEQFF. The DNA for the CDR3 is TGCAGTGCTGCGCGCGGGGGGAGGGATGAGCAGTTCTTC.

This CDR3 reads CSARGGPTIHEQYF. CDR3 coding DNA: TGCAGTGCTAGAGGTGGTCCTACGATCCACGAGCAGTACTTC. This chain uses TRBV20-1 with TRBJ2-7; no definite D call. There are 14 residues in the CDR3. Germline values: CDR1 DFQATT, CDR2 SNEGSKA (reference sequence). Trimming pared 1 base from V and 5 bases from J, leaving 15 bases between.

This clonotype was seen only a few times. This may be a read error: a much more frequent sequence differs by one nucleotide. CDR3 bases: TGTGCCAGCAGTTTCAGGTTCGAGCAGTACTTC. It translates to CASSFRFEQYF. The chain employs TRBV28 and TRBJ2-7; D call uncertain. CDR3 size: 11 residues. V lost 3 bases, J lost 6 bases, and 6 bases lay in between. Germline CDR1 is MDHEN and CDR2 is SYDVKM.

At least ten counts were recorded for this clonotype. CDR3 in amino acids: CASSLAGTNYGYTF. The CDR3 DNA follows: TGTGCCAGCAGTTTAGCGGGAACTAACTATGGCTACACCTTC. The rearrangement joins TRBV28 to TRBJ1-2; no clear D gene. CDR1 is MDHEN and CDR2 is SYDVKM in the germline V gene. V lost 2 bases, J lost 0 bases, and 7 bases lay in between. This CDR3 comprises 14 residues.

CDR3 region: CATSRDPATGELFF. CDR3 in DNA: TGTGCCACCAGCAGAGATCCGGCGACCGGGGAGCTGTTTTTT. V is TRBV15 and J is TRBJ2-2; no clear D gene. The CDR3 is 14 amino acids. V shed 0 bases and J shed 5 bases, with 7 bases lying between them. The germline V gene has CDR1 LNHNV and CDR2 YYDKDF (reference sequence). The full variable domain, completed using reference TRBV15 and TRBJ2-2, is DAMVIQNPRYQVTQFGKPVTLSCSQTLNHNVMYWYQQKSSQAPKLLFHYYDKDFNNEADTPDNFQSRRPNTSFCFLDIRSPGLGDTAMYLCATSRDPATGELFFGEGSRLTVL.

The rearrangement uses TRBV18 and TRBJ1-1; 9 bases match TRBD1. The CDR3 spans 14 residues. Trimming at V came to 8 bases and at J to 7 bases, leaving 11 bases not matched to a gene. CDR1 KGHSH and CDR2 LQKENI come from the germline V gene. The CDR3 reads CASSRRTGVLEAFF. CDR3 DNA: TGTGCCAGCAGCCGTCGGACAGGGGTCCTTGAAGCTTTCTTT.

A few counts support this clonotype. The chain carries TRBV2 and TRBJ1-2; D call uncertain. Trimming removed 6 bases from V and 7 bases from J, with 9 bases in between. The CDR3 sequence is 11 residues long. Germline V lookup: CDR1 SNHLY, CDR2 FYNNEI. The CDR3 here is CASRGPAGYTF. The CDR3 nucleotides are TGTGCCAGCAGAGGGCCCGCTGGCTACACCTTC.

This chain connects TRBV6-1 to TRBJ2-1, with D perhaps given as TRBD1 or TRBD2 (5 bases each). The CDR3 sequence is 16 residues long. Germline CDR1 and CDR2: MNHNS and SASEGT. Trimming took off 6 bases at V and 0 bases at J, with 15 bases between the two ends. The CDR3 is CASSSAGANSYNEQFF. CDR3 sequence (DNA): TGTGCCAGCAGCTCCGCCGGGGCGAACTCCTACAATGAGCAGTTCTTC.

This clonotype occurred many times. The chain recombines TRBV27 with TRBJ1-1, with D possibly TRBD1 on 6 matching bases. In germline, CDR1 is MNHEY, CDR2 SMNVEV (reference sequence). The V gene lost 3 bases and the J gene lost 5 bases, with 13 bases spanning the gap. The CDR3 covers 14 residues. CDR3 loop: CASSLPGQLTEAFF. CDR3 sequence (DNA): TGTGCCAGCAGTTTGCCGGGACAACTAACTGAAGCTTTCTTT.

The chain couples TRBV6-5 to TRBJ1-2, with D possibly being TRBD1 (5 bases). Trimming shortened V by 0 bases and J by 3 bases, and 20 bases separated the two germline ends. Germline CDR1 reads MNHEY; CDR2 reads SVGAGI. The CDR3 has 18 amino acids. The CDR3 DNA follows: TGTGCCAGCAGTTACTCGAACGCCAGGGTGGTTACGGACTATGGCTACACCTTC. This gives the protein CASSYSNARVVTDYGYTF.

This clonotype was detected a few times. The V call is TRBV30, the J call TRBJ2-1, with TRBD2 matching 9 bases. The junction had 1 base not matched to a gene; V was cut back by 1 base and J by 3 bases. Looked up from germline, CDR1 is GTSNPN and CDR2 is SVGIG (reference sequence). The CDR3 consists of 14 residues. The CDR3 DNA sequence: TGTGCCTGGAGTGGCGGGAGGGACTACAATGAGCAGTTCTTC. Its protein is CAWSGGRDYNEQFF. Using reference TRBV30 and TRBJ2-1 for the parts outside the CDR3, the full variable domain is SQTIHQWPATLVQPVGSPLSLECTVEGTSNPNLYWYRQAAGRGLQLLFYSVGIGQISSEVPQNLSASRPQDRQFILSSKKLLLSDSGFYLCAWSGGRDYNEQFFGPGTRLTVL.

The chain has TRBV12-3 or TRBV12-4 and TRBJ1-1; 7 nucleotides match TRBD1. CDR3 length equals 15 residues. V shed 4 bases and J 4 bases; nucleotides not matched to a gene: 9. DNA of the CDR3: TGTGCCAGCAGTTGGAGGAGGGGGCGGGTCACTGAAGCTTTCTTT. It codes for CASSWRRGRVTEAFF.

V gene TRBV7-2 combines with J gene TRBJ2-5; D is unresolved. The CDR3 is 13 residues long. Trimming pared 5 bases from V and 5 bases from J, leaving 12 bases between. CDR1 SGHTA and CDR2 FQGNSA come from the germline V gene. The CDR3 nucleotides read TGTGCCAGCAGCCCCAAACGGCCGGAGACCCAGTACTTC. It codes for CASSPKRPETQYF.

The chain is built from TRBV20-1 and TRBJ2-7; a weak D match, TRBD1 (6 bases). Germline CDR1 and CDR2: DFQATT and SNEGSKA (reference sequence). The V gene lost 6 bases and the J gene lost 6 bases, with 12 bases spanning the gap. There are 11 residues in the CDR3. CDR3 residues: CSAGIRGEQYF. DNA of the CDR3: TGCAGTGCGGGAATCAGGGGCGAGCAGTACTTC.

There are many counts of this clonotype. The chain uses TRBV12-3 or TRBV12-4 and TRBJ2-7; tentative D call: TRBD2 (6 bases). Between the trimmed V and J ends, which lost 2 bases and 3 bases, there was a span of 14 bases. This CDR3 comprises 15 residues. CDR3 coding DNA: TGTGCCAGCAGTTTAAGGAGTCAGGGAGGCTACGAGCAGTACTTC. Translating it yields CASSLRSQGGYEQYF.

This clonotype occurred many times. The V call is TRBV20-1, the J call TRBJ2-1; TRBD2 is a possible D gene (6 bases). Deletions cut 1 base from V and 7 bases from J, with 23 bases between. There are 17 residues in the CDR3. Per the germline V gene, CDR1 is DFQATT and CDR2 is SNEGSKA (reference sequence). The CDR3 sequence: CSARGGATRDDLNEQFF. In DNA, the CDR3 is TGCAGTGCTAGAGGGGGTGCGACGCGGGATGACCTAAATGAGCAGTTCTTC.

This clonotype was seen many times. The V call is TRBV3-1, the J call TRBJ1-2; TRBD1 might be the D (6 bases). With 5 bases removed from V and 3 bases from J, the gap between germline ends came to 7 bases. This CDR3 region has 12 residues. The germline CDR1 and CDR2 sequences are LGHDT and YNNKEL (reference sequence). CDR3 sequence: CASSAGDYGYTF. The CDR3 DNA is TGTGCCAGCAGCGCAGGGGACTATGGCTACACCTTC. The full variable domain, with the rest looked up from reference TRBV3-1 and TRBJ1-2, is DTAVSQTPKYLVTQMGNDKSIKCEQNLGHDTMYWYKQDSKKFLKIMFSYNNKELIINETVPNRFSPKSPDKAHLNLHINSLELGDSAVYFCASSAGDYGYTFGSGTRLTVV.

This clonotype was counted many times. CDR3 residues: CASSLGDRPKNIQYF. In DNA form, the CDR3 reads TGTGCCAGCAGCTTGGGGGACAGGCCGAAAAACATTCAGTACTTC. The chain combines TRBV5-6 with TRBJ2-4; TRBD1 matches 8 bases. Trimming at V came to 0 bases and at J to 4 bases, leaving 3 bases not matched to a gene. CDR3 length: 15 amino acids. Germline values: CDR1 SGHDT, CDR2 YYEEEE.

This clonotype was counted many times. This chain uses TRBV7-8 with TRBJ1-4, with 8 bases matching TRBD1. The germline V gene has CDR1 SGHVS and CDR2 FQNEAQ. The CDR3 covers 14 residues. J was trimmed by 4 bases and V by 5 bases; bases with no gene match: 3. The CDR3 region has the DNA TGTGCCAGCAGCGTGGACAGGGTTAATGAAAAACTGTTTTTT. Translated: CASSVDRVNEKLFF.

The chain employs TRBV2 and TRBJ2-7; no firm D call. Trimming took 2 bases from V and 9 from J, leaving 11 bases between them. Germline CDR1 is SNHLY and CDR2 is FYNNEI. The CDR3 extends over 12 amino acids. The CDR3 spells CASSESLSWQYF. Here the CDR3 DNA reads TGTGCCAGCAGTGAATCCCTGTCATGGCAGTACTTC.

This clonotype was picked up a small number of times. The gene calls are TRBV10-3 and TRBJ2-1, with D perhaps TRBD2 (7 bases). Trimming stripped 5 bases from V and 4 bases from J, with 15 bases between. Germline V lookup: CDR1 ENHRY, CDR2 SYGVKD. The CDR3 is made up of 15 amino acids. The CDR3 coding sequence is TGTGCCATCAGTCACGGACTAGGGGGGTACAATGAGCAGTTCTTC. Protein product: CAISHGLGGYNEQFF.